One and the same sample provided the 3 T cell receptor beta chains below, sequenced in a study of blood T cells in healthy people across ages. With a J-beta primer mix and a sample-barcoded 5' primer, a second PCR ran roughly 6 to 11 cycles. MiXCR, run by TCRdb on the 5' RACE reads, gives a single entry per CDR3 protein. There are approximately 770,000 distinct CDR3 sequences in the sample; roughly 50% occur only once, and 22% lies in the top ten. The sequenced sample was blood. The receptors stem from a man aged 30 to 45 in good health.

This clonotype was counted once. This chain joins TRBV10-3 and TRBJ1-2; D is unresolved. Trimming cost V 0 bases and J 7 bases, with 9 bases left between them. From germline, CDR1 is ENHRY and CDR2 SYGVKD. CDR3 length equals 13 residues. The CDR3: CAISESREGGYTF. CDR3 DNA sequence: TGTGCCATCAGTGAGTCGAGGGAAGGTGGCTACACCTTC.

J is TRBJ2-7 and V is TRBV7-6; 8 bases agree with TRBD1. The J call may not be correct, given that the DNA end is closer to TRBJ2-5. The CDR3 extends over 16 amino acids. The V gene's germline CDR1 is SGHVS and CDR2 FNYEAQ. CDR3 in amino acids: CASSLGDRGSKETQYF. Here the CDR3 DNA reads TGTGCCAGCAGCTTAGGAGACAGGGGTTCGAAAGAGACCCAGTACTTC.

The rearrangement joins TRBV6-2 or TRBV6-3 to TRBJ1-5, with D perhaps matching TRBD1 (6 bases). Trimming took 4 bases from V and 3 from J, leaving 13 bases between them. CDR1 is MNHEY, CDR2 SVGEGT, per germline. This CDR3 is 15 amino acids long. The CDR3 DNA follows: TGTGCCAGCAGTTGGATGGACAGCGCCAATCAGCCCCAGCATTTT. It yields the protein CASSWMDSANQPQHF.